This T cell receptor (beta chain) was sequenced in a study of T cell responses to AZD1222 COVID-19 vaccine. Overall study findings and caveats: Spike-specific TCR depth and breadth grew after two AZD1222 doses.

The data were produced by immunoSEQ multiplex PCR, yet TCRdb's version contains in-frame clones alone and is incomplete. The data show roughly 100,000 clones, 80% to 95% seen once. Regarding this clone: Its antigen is still unknown.

V was pared by 0 bases and J by 9 bases, with 1 base of the junction left unmatched. This CDR3 spans 14 amino acids. Germline V gene lookup returns CDR1 LGHDT and CDR2 YNNKEL (reference sequence). The chain links TRBV3-1 (or the pseudogene TRBV3-2) to TRBJ1-6; TRBD1 matches 8 bases. The source was peripheral blood, collected 28 days after the second AZD1222 dose. This clonotype originated in an adult who received the AZD1222 COVID-19 vaccine. This chain's CDR3 is CASSQEQGGSPLHF. In DNA form, the CDR3 reads TGTGCCAGCAGCCAAGAACAGGGGGGTTCACCCCTCCACTTT.